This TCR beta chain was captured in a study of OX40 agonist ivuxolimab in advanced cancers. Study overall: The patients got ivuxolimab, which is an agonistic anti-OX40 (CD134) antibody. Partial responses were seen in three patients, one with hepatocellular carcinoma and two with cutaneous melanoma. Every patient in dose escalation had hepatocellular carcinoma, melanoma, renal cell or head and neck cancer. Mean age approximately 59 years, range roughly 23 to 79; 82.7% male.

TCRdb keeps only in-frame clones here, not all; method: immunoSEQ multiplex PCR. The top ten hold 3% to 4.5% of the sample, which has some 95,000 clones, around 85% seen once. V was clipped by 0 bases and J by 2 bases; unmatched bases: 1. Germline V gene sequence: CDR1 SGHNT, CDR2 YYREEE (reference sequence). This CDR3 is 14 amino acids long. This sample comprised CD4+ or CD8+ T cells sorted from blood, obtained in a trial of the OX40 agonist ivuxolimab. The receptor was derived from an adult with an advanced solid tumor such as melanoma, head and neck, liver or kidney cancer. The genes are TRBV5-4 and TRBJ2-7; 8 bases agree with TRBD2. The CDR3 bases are TGTGCCAGCAGCTTGGGCGGGGGGCCCTACGAGCAGTACTTC. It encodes CASSLGGGPYEQYF.